The rows below give T cell receptor beta chains drawn from one sample of a study of lymphopenia after photon versus proton radiotherapy. The method was immunoSEQ multiplex PCR; TCRdb's version includes in-frame clones alone and lacks a portion of them. The table lists some 20,000 clones, roughly 91% of them singletons, with 11% in the top ten. The specimen was peripheral blood, collected from a patient treated with proton-based radiotherapy. The receptors stem from a man at least 80 years old with esophageal cancer. The CDR3 runs from the conserved cysteine through the conserved F or W. Each record gives: CDR3 DNA, CDR3 protein, V gene, J gene, CDR3 length, clone size, D gene. The D gene is left open where the match is weak. Only part of the rows carry a size: once, few, many, or a class if the clone is expanded.

DNA: TGTGCCAGCAGCCAAGAAACCCTAGCCAAAAACATTCAGTACTTC
CDR3: CASSQETLAKNIQYF
V: TRBV4-2
J: TRBJ2-4
length: 15
size: .
D: .

DNA: TGTGCCAGTAGGGATCCAGCGGGGAACCACAATGAGCAGTTCTTC
CDR3: CASRDPAGNHNEQFF
V: TRBV19
J: TRBJ2-1
length: 15
size: .
D: TRBD2

DNA: TGCAGTGCCCTTGGAGATACGCAGTATTTT
CDR3: CSALGDTQYF
V: TRBV20-1
J: TRBJ2-3
length: 10
size: few
D: .

DNA: TGTGCCAGCAGCCCACCCCGGGACAGACCCTACGAGCAGTACTTC
CDR3: CASSPPRDRPYEQYF
V: TRBV7-8
J: TRBJ2-7
length: 15
size: .
D: TRBD1

DNA: TGTGCCTGGAGTCCTGGGGCCAACGTCCTGACTTTC
CDR3: CAWSPGANVLTF
V: TRBV30
J: TRBJ2-6
length: 12
size: .
D: .

DNA: TGTGCCAGCAGCTCTCCGAGACTAGCAAGGAGCTCCTACGAGCAGTACTTC
CDR3: CASSSPRLARSSYEQYF
V: TRBV7-9
J: TRBJ2-7
length: 17
size: .
D: TRBD2

DNA: TGTGCCAGCGGAGGACTACTAAGCCTCGTCCAGGGGACCCAGTACTTC
CDR3: CASGGLLSLVQGTQYF
V: TRBV2
J: TRBJ2-5
length: 16
size: .
D: .

DNA: TGTGCCAGCAGCCCCCGGGGAGGGAGCTTTGGAGAGACCCAGTACTTC
CDR3: CASSPRGGSFGETQYF
V: TRBV5-4
J: TRBJ2-5
length: 16
size: .
D: TRBD2

DNA: TGCGCCAGCAGAAGAACTACAGGGGGTGAGAACACTGAAGCTTTCTTT
CDR3: CASRRTTGGENTEAFF
V: TRBV5-1
J: TRBJ1-1
length: 16
size: .
D: TRBD1

DNA: TGTGCCAGCTCACCACAGATAGGCGAGCAGTACTTC
CDR3: CASSPQIGEQYF
V: TRBV18
J: TRBJ2-7
length: 12
size: once
D: .

DNA: TGCGCCAGCAGCCAAGGGCCGACAGAACTGTTTTTT
CDR3: CASSQGPTELFF
V: TRBV4-1
J: TRBJ1-4
length: 12
size: once
D: .

DNA: TGTGCCAGCAGACGGACGTTGGAGCAGCCCCAGCATTTT
CDR3: CASRRTLEQPQHF
V: TRBV2
J: TRBJ1-5
length: 13
size: .
D: .

DNA: TGTGCCAGCAGCTTACTGACCCGGTCCCCCTACGAGCAGTACTTC
CDR3: CASSLLTRSPYEQYF
V: TRBV5-4
J: TRBJ2-7
length: 15
size: .
D: .

DNA: TGTGCCAGCAGCACCCAGGGGGCGCGGGAGCAGTTCTTC
CDR3: CASSTQGAREQFF
V: TRBV7-3
J: TRBJ2-1
length: 13
size: .
D: TRBD1

DNA: TGTGCCAGCAGCTTGTTTAAGACCGGGGAGCTGTTTTTT
CDR3: CASSLFKTGELFF
V: TRBV6-6
J: TRBJ2-2
length: 13
size: .
D: .

DNA: TGTGCCAGCAGCTTAGAAGGGGCCACAGGGAACACTGAAGCTTTCTTT
CDR3: CASSLEGATGNTEAFF
V: TRBV7-2
J: TRBJ1-1
length: 16
size: .
D: .

DNA: TGTGCCAGCAGCTCCCAGGGGGCGCGATCGCCCCAGCATTTT
CDR3: CASSSQGARSPQHF
V: TRBV7-8
J: TRBJ1-5
length: 14
size: once
D: TRBD1

DNA: TGCGCCAGCAGTCGAGCGCCCACTAGCGATCCTTACAATGAGCAGTTCTTC
CDR3: CASSRAPTSDPYNEQFF
V: TRBV4-1
J: TRBJ2-1
length: 17
size: .
D: TRBD2

DNA: TGTGCCAGCAGCCTGCCCAACAGGGCGACCCAGTACTTC
CDR3: CASSLPNRATQYF
V: TRBV7-9
J: TRBJ2-5
length: 13
size: .
D: .

DNA: TGCGCCAGCACCGCGGACGGGAGGGCCCATTTTCAATCGGATACGCAGTATTTT
CDR3: CASTADGRAHFQSDTQYF
V: TRBV10-2
J: TRBJ2-3
length: 18
size: .
D: TRBD2

DNA: TGTGCCTGGAGTGTACCCCTGATAGCGGGAGTTGATGAGCAGTTCTTC
CDR3: CAWSVPLIAGVDEQFF
V: TRBV30
J: TRBJ2-1
length: 16
size: few
D: TRBD2

DNA: TGTGCCAGAAGCTCCTCCGGAATAGCGGGGGTCGGGGAGACCCAGTACTTC
CDR3: CARSSSGIAGVGETQYF
V: TRBV7-5
J: TRBJ2-5
length: 17
size: .
D: .

DNA: TGTGCCAGCAGCTTTGACCTCAAGCGGGACGGAAACACCATATATTTT
CDR3: CASSFDLKRDGNTIYF
V: TRBV11-2
J: TRBJ1-3
length: 16
size: .
D: .

DNA: TGTGCCAGTAGTATTCGGGGCAGCCTTAGCAATCAGCCCCAGCATTTT
CDR3: CASSIRGSLSNQPQHF
V: TRBV19
J: TRBJ1-5
length: 16
size: .
D: .

DNA: TGTGCCAGCAGCCCACAGAGCAATCAGCCCCAGCATTTT
CDR3: CASSPQSNQPQHF
V: TRBV16
J: TRBJ1-5
length: 13
size: .
D: .

DNA: TGTGCCTGGAGTGTAGGGGTCGGGGAGCTGTTTTTT
CDR3: CAWSVGVGELFF
V: TRBV30
J: TRBJ2-2
length: 12
size: .
D: .

DNA: TGTGCCAGCTCACCGGGGGGGGGCGCTGGGGACACTGAAGCTTTCTTT
CDR3: CASSPGGGAGDTEAFF
V: TRBV18
J: TRBJ1-1
length: 16
size: .
D: .

DNA: TGTGCCATCAGGGCAGGGGGCGCGGAGACCCAGTACTTC
CDR3: CAIRAGGAETQYF
V: TRBV10-3
J: TRBJ2-5
length: 13
size: .
D: TRBD1

DNA: TGTGCCAGCAGCCCAGGACTAGCGGGAGGCACAGATACGCAGTATTTT
CDR3: CASSPGLAGGTDTQYF
V: TRBV11-2
J: TRBJ2-3
length: 16
size: .
D: TRBD2

DNA: TGTGCCAGTACCGAGGGACAGGGGCCTTATGGCTACACCTTC
CDR3: CASTEGQGPYGYTF
V: TRBV19
J: TRBJ1-2
length: 14
size: .
D: TRBD1

DNA: TGCGCCAGCAGCTCGACGACAGGGGGCATGGAGACCCAGTACTTC
CDR3: CASSSTTGGMETQYF
V: TRBV5-1
J: TRBJ2-5
length: 15
size: .
D: TRBD1

DNA: TGTGCCAGCAGCCCAGGAACCAGGACTGATAGCAATCAGCCCCAGCATTTT
CDR3: CASSPGTRTDSNQPQHF
V: TRBV4-2
J: TRBJ1-5
length: 17
size: .
D: .

DNA: TGTGCCAGCAGAGAAGACCTGTACAATGAGCAGTTCTTC
CDR3: CASREDLYNEQFF
V: TRBV7-9
J: TRBJ2-1
length: 13
size: .
D: .

DNA: TGTGCCAGCTCACTCACTTTTGGGGGCCTCGACGAGCAGTACTTC
CDR3: CASSLTFGGLDEQYF
V: TRBV18
J: TRBJ2-7
length: 15
size: .
D: .

DNA: TGTGCCAGCAGTGGGCACACTAGCGTGAAGCAGTTCTTC
CDR3: CASSGHTSVKQFF
V: TRBV2
J: TRBJ2-1
length: 13
size: once
D: TRBD2

DNA: TGTGCCAGCAGCCACGGGACCCCGAGGGTAGATACGCAGTATTTT
CDR3: CASSHGTPRVDTQYF
V: TRBV11-2
J: TRBJ2-3
length: 15
size: once
D: .

DNA: TGTGCCAGCAGCTTACCATCGGGGTGGGGGCAAGAGACCCAGTACTTC
CDR3: CASSLPSGWGQETQYF
V: TRBV7-9
J: TRBJ2-5
length: 16
size: .
D: .

DNA: TGTGCCAGCTCACCACTCAGGGACACCGGGGAGCTGTTTTTT
CDR3: CASSPLRDTGELFF
V: TRBV18
J: TRBJ2-2
length: 14
size: .
D: .

DNA: TGTGCCATCAGTGAGGGACAGGGTCAGCCCCAGCATTTT
CDR3: CAISEGQGQPQHF
V: TRBV10-3
J: TRBJ1-5
length: 13
size: .
D: TRBD1

DNA: TGTGCCAGCAGCGAATCCCAGGGATCTGGAAACACCATATATTTT
CDR3: CASSESQGSGNTIYF
V: TRBV2
J: TRBJ1-3
length: 15
size: .
D: .